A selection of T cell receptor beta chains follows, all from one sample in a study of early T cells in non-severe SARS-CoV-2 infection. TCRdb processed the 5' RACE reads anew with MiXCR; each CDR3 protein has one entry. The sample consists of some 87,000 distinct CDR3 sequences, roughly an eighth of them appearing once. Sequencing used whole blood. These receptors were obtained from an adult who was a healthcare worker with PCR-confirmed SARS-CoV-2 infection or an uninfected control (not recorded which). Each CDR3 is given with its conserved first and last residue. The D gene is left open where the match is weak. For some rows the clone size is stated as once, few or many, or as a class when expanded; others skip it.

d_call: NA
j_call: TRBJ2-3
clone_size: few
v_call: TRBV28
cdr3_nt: TGTGCCAGCAGTTTAGGGGTTATTACAGATACGCAGTATTTT
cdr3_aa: CASSLGVITDTQYF

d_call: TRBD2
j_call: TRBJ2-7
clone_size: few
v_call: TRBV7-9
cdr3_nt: TGTGCCAGCCTCGGGGGGAACCCCTACGAGCAGTACTTC
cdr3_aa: CASLGGNPYEQYF

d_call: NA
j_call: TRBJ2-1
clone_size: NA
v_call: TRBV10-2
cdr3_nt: TGCGCCAGCAGAAGGGGATACAGGGATTACAATGAGCAGTTCTTC
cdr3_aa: CASRRGYRDYNEQFF

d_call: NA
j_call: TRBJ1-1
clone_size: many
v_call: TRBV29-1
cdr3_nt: TGCAGCGTTGAAGAGGTTAGCTTTGAAGCTTTCTTT
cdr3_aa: CSVEEVSFEAFF

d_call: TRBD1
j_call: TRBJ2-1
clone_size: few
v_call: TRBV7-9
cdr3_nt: TGTGCTAGGACAGGGCCCTACAATGAGCAGTTCTTC
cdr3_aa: CARTGPYNEQFF

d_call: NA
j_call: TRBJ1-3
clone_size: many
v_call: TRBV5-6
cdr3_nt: TGTGCCAGCAGCTTGTTAATCGGTTCGGGAAACACCATATATTTT
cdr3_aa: CASSLLIGSGNTIYF

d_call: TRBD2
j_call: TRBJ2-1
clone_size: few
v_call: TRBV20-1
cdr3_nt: TGCAGTGCTAGGAGATCCCTAGCGGGCCACAATGAGCAGTTCTTC
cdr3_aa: CSARRSLAGHNEQFF

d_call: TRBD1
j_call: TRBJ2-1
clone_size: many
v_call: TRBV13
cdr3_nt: TGTGCCAGCAGCTTTCCGGGACAGTCCTACAATGAGCAGTTCTTC
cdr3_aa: CASSFPGQSYNEQFF

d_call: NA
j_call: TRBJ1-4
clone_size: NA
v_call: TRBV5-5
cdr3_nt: TGTGCCAGCAGCTTGGAACCGGACAGACCGAATGAAAAACTGTTTTTT
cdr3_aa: CASSLEPDRPNEKLFF

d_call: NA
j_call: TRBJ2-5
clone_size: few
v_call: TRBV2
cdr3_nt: TGTGCCAGCAGTGAGGGGACATTCCAAGAGACCCAGTACTTC
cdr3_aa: CASSEGTFQETQYF

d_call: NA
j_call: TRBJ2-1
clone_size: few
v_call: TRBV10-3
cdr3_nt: TGTGCCATCAGTGAGTCCGAATTAGAGCAGTTCTTC
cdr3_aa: CAISESELEQFF

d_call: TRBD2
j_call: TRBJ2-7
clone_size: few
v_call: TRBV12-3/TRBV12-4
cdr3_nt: TGTGCCAGCAGTTTAGAAACCGGGACTAGCCTTGCGTACGAGCAGTACTTC
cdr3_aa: CASSLETGTSLAYEQYF

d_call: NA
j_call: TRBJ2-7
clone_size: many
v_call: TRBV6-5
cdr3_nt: TGTGCCAGCAGTACTCACTACGAGCAGTACTTC
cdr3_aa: CASSTHYEQYF

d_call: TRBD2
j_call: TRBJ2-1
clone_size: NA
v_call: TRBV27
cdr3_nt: TGTGCCAGCAGTCTCTTGGCGGGAGGCTTAGGGAATGAGCAGTTCTTC
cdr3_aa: CASSLLAGGLGNEQFF

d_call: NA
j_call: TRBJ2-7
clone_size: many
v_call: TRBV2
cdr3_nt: TGTGCCAGCACCGTGACAGATTCCTACGAGCAGTACTTC
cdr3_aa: CASTVTDSYEQYF

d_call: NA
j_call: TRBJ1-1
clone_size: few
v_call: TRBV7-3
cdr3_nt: TGTGCCAGCAGCTTAAGCTGGGGCACTGAAGCTTTCTTT
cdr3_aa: CASSLSWGTEAFF

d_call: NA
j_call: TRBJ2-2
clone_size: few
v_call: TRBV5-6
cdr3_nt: TGTGCCAGCAGCTTGGAGGTGTCCACCGGGGAGCTGTTTTTT
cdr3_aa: CASSLEVSTGELFF

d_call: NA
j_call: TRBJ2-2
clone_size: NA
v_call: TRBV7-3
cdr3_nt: TGTGCCAGCAGCTCTACAGCTTCGAACACCGGGGAGCTGTTTTTT
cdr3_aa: CASSSTASNTGELFF

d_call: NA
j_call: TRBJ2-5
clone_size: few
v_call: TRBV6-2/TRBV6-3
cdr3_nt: TGTGCCAGCCGGGCTTCGGCCACAGAGACCCAGTACTTC
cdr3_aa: CASRASATETQYF

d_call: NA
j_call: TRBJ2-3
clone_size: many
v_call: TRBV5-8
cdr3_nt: TGTGCCAGCAGCTCTTTCGGGACGCAGTATTTT
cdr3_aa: CASSSFGTQYF

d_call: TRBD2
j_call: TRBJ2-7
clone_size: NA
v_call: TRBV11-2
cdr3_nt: TGTGCCAGCAGCTTAACCGGGACTAGCGGGGGCCACGAGCAGTACTTC
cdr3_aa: CASSLTGTSGGHEQYF

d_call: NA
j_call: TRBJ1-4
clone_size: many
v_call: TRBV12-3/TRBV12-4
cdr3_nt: TGTGCCAGCAGTGCCTCCCCCCACGGTGAAAAACTGTTTTTT
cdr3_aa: CASSASPHGEKLFF

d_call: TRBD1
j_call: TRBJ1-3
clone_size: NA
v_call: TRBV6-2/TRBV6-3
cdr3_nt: TGTGCCAGCAGTACACAGGGGACCCGTGGAAACACCATATATTTT
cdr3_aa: CASSTQGTRGNTIYF

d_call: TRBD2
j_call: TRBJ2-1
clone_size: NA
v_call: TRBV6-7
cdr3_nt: TGTGCCAGCAGTTACTCGAAGGGGTCAGAGGGTGAACTAGCGCGGGAGTTCTTC
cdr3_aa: CASSYSKGSEGELAREFF

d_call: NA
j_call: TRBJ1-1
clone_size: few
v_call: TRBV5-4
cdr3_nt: TGTGCCAGCAGCTTGGACAGTTTTAACACTGAAGCTTTCTTT
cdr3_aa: CASSLDSFNTEAFF

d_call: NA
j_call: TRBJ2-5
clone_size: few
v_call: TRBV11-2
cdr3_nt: TGTGCCAGCAGCCCGAGCGGTCTGTACCAAGAGACCCAGTACTTC
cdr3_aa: CASSPSGLYQETQYF

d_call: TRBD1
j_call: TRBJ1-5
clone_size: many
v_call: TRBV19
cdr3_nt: TGTGCCAGTAGTAACCCCGGGACAGGGGGGAATCAGCCCCAGCATTTT
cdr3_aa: CASSNPGTGGNQPQHF

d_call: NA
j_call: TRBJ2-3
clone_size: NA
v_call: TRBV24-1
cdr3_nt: TGTGCCACCAGTGATTTCCTGGGAAGCCCAGATACGCAGTATTTT
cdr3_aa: CATSDFLGSPDTQYF

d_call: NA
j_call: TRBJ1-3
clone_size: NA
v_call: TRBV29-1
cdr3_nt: TGCAGCGTAGAGAGCCAAAACACCATATATTTT
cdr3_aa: CSVESQNTIYF

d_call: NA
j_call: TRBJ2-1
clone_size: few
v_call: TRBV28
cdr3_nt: TGTGCCAGCAGTCCCCTAAGATACAATGAGCAGTTCTTC
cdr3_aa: CASSPLRYNEQFF

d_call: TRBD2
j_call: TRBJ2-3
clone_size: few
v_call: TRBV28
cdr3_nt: TGTGCCAGCAGTCCCCATCTAGCGGGGGCAAGCACAGATACGCAGTATTTT
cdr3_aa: CASSPHLAGASTDTQYF

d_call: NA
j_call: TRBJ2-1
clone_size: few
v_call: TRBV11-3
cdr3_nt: TGTGCCAGCAGCTTAGACGGACAGGAGCAGTTCTTC
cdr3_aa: CASSLDGQEQFF

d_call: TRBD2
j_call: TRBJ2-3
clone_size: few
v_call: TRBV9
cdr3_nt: TGTGCCAGCAGCGCAAAACTAGCGGGTGCAGATACGCAGTATTTT
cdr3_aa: CASSAKLAGADTQYF

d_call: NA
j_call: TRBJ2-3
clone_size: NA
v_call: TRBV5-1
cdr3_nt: TGCGCCAGCGGGGTTTCGGCAGATACGCAGTATTTT
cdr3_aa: CASGVSADTQYF

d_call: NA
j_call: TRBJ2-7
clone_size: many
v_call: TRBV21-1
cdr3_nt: TGTGCCAGCAGCAAGGGGGGGGCCCCGTCCTACGAGCAGTACTTC
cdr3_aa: CASSKGGAPSYEQYF

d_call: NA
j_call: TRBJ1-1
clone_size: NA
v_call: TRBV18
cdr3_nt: TGTGCCAGCTCACAATTAACTGAAGCTTTCTTT
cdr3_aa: CASSQLTEAFF

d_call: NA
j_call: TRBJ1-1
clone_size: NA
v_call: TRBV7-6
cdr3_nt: TGTGCCAGCAGCCGGGGGGGGCTCGGCACTGAAGCTTTCTTT
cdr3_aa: CASSRGGLGTEAFF

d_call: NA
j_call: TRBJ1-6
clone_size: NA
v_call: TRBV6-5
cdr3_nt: TGTGCCAGCAGCCTAATGGGCCCTTCTTCACCCCTCCACTTT
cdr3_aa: CASSLMGPSSPLHF

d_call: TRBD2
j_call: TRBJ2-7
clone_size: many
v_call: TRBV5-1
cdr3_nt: TGCGCCAGCAGCTTGGGGACTAGTGCCGGACACTACGAGCAGTACTTC
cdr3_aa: CASSLGTSAGHYEQYF

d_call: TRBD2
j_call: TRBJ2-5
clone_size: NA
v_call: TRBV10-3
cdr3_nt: TGTGCCACTGGGAGGGGAGAGACCCAGTACTTC
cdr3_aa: CATGRGETQYF

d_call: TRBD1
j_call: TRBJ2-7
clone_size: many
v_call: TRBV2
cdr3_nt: TGTGCCAGCAGCCTGTCGGACAGGGGATCTACCTACGAGCAGTACTTC
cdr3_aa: CASSLSDRGSTYEQYF

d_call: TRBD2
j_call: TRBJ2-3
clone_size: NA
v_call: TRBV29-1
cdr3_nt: TGCAGCGGGGGACTAGCGGACTACACAGATACGCAGTATTTT
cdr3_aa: CSGGLADYTDTQYF

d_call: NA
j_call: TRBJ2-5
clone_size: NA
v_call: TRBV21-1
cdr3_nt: TGTGCCAGCAGCAAAATTAGACGGGAGACCCAGTACTTC
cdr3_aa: CASSKIRRETQYF

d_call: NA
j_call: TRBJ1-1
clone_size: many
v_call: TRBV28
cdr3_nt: TGTGCCAGCAGTTTAGATACAGGGATGAACACTGAAGCTTTCTTT
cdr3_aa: CASSLDTGMNTEAFF

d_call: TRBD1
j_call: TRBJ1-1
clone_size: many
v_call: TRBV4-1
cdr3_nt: TGCGCCAGCAGCCAAGGTTCAGGGGGCAACACTGAAGCTTTCTTT
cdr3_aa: CASSQGSGGNTEAFF

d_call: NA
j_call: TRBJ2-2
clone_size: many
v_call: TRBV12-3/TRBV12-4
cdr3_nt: TGTGCCAGCAGTTTAGGAAAAACAGGGACCGGGGAGCTGTTTTTT
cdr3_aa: CASSLGKTGTGELFF

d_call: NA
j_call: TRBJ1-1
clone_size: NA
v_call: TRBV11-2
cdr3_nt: TGTGCCAGCAGCTTATGGCAGCCGAACACTGAAGCTTTCTTT
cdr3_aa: CASSLWQPNTEAFF

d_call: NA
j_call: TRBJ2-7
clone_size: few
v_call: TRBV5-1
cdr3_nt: TGCGCCAGCAGCCTAACAGGGAAACTCTCCTACGAGCAGTACTTC
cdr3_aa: CASSLTGKLSYEQYF

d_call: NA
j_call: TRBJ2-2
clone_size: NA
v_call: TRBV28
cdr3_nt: TGTGCCAGCAGCAGGCGGCACAGGGCCGGGGAGCTGTTTTTT
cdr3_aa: CASSRRHRAGELFF

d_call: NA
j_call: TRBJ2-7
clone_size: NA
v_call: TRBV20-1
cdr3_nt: TGCAGTGCTAGAGAGGTGGGGATCTACGAGCAGTACTTC
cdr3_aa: CSAREVGIYEQYF

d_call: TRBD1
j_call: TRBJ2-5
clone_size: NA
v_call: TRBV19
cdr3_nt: TGTGCCAGTAGTCCCGTCCGGACAGGAAGATCCCAGGAGACCCAGTACTTC
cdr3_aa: CASSPVRTGRSQETQYF

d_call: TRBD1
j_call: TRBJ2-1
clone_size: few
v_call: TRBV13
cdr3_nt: TGTGCCAGCCGTGACAGGGGACCCTACAATGAGCAGTTCTTC
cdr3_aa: CASRDRGPYNEQFF

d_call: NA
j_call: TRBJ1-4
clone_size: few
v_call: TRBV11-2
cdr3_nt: TGTGCCAGCAGCTTTCGTCTCTCCGGGGGAGGCGAAAAACTGTTTTTT
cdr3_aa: CASSFRLSGGGEKLFF